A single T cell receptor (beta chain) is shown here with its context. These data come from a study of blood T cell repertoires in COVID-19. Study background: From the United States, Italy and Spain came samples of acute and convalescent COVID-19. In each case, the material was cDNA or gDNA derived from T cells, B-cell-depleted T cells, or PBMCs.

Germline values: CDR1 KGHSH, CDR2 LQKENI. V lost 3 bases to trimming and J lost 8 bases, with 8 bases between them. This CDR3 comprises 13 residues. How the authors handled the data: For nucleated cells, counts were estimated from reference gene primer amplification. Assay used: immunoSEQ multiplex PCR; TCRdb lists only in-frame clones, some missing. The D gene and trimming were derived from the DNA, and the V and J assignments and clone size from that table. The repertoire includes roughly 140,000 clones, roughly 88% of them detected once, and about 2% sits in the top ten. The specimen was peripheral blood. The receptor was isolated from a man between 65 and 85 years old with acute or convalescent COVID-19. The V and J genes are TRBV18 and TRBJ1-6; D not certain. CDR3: CASSPGSDSPLHF. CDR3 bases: TGTGCCAGCTCACCGGGCTCCGATTCACCCCTCCACTTT.